Listed below are T cell receptor beta chains from one sample, sequenced in a study of regulatory T cells in long-lasting Graves disease. MiXCR was run by TCRdb on the multiplex PCR reads, yielding one entry per CDR3 protein. The sample comprises 400,000 to 500,000 distinct CDR3 sequences, around 16% of which are singletons, and about 8.2% rests with the top ten. The same sample was also used in a study of T cells in Graves' hyperthyroidism and ophthalmopathy.

The sequencing here drew on peripheral blood mononuclear cells (PBMCs), taken at new diagnosis, from a patient treated with antithyroid drugs. The source is a middle-aged woman with Graves disease. The CDR3 runs from the conserved cysteine through the conserved F or W. A D gene is named only where the DNA matches it firmly. A clone size is listed for some rows: how often the clone was seen (once, few, many), or a class if it is expanded.

j_call	v_call	clone_size	d_call	cdr3_nt	cdr3_aa
TRBJ2-7	TRBV28	many	.	TGTGCCAGCCGCACGCAGGGCACCTACGAGCAGTACTTC	CASRTQGTYEQYF
TRBJ1-5	TRBV5-8	many	.	TGTGCCAGCAGCTTGAGCATTCAGCCCCAGCATTTT	CASSLSIQPQHF
TRBJ2-3	TRBV6-2/TRBV6-3	.	.	TGTGCCAGCAGTTACAAGGGGACTCTCACAGATACGCAGTATTTT	CASSYKGTLTDTQYF
TRBJ2-7	TRBV19	.	TRBD2	TGTGCCAGTAGTACGCGAATTTGGGGAGGGACCTACGAGCAGTACTTC	CASSTRIWGGTYEQYF
TRBJ2-1	TRBV12-3/TRBV12-4	many	TRBD2	TGTGCCAGCAGAGTCAGAGGGGAGGGTGGAAATGAGCAGTTCTTC	CASRVRGEGGNEQFF
TRBJ2-6	TRBV7-2	few	TRBD2	TGTGCCAGCAGGCCCGGGGGGACCTTTGGGGCCAACGTCCTGACTTTC	CASRPGGTFGANVLTF
TRBJ2-1	TRBV27	.	.	TGTGCCAGCAGTAGGAGTTATGATAGCAACCACAATGAGCAGTTCTTC	CASSRSYDSNHNEQFF
TRBJ1-1	TRBV13	.	.	TGTGCCAGCAGTCCCGCGGGCAGGGGAATATATACTGAAGCTTTCTTT	CASSPAGRGIYTEAFF
TRBJ1-6	TRBV2	many	TRBD1	TGTGCCAGCAGTGCTGACAGGGGAAATTCACCCCTCCACTTT	CASSADRGNSPLHF
TRBJ2-7	TRBV11-2	many	TRBD2	TGTGCCAGTACCGGTTCGGCGGGAGTCATGGGCGAGCAGTACTTC	CASTGSAGVMGEQYF
TRBJ2-1	TRBV5-1	few	.	TGCGCCAGCAGCTTGGCCCAGGGTTCTAATGAAGTCAATGCCCACCTCTTC	CASSLAQGSNEVNAHLF
TRBJ2-2	TRBV11-3	many	.	TGTGCCAGCAGCCCTCACACCGGGGAGCTGTTTTTT	CASSPHTGELFF
TRBJ1-1	TRBV6-4	many	.	TGTGCCAGCCGCAAGGAGAGGGCGAACACTGAAGCTTTCTTT	CASRKERANTEAFF
TRBJ1-5	TRBV28	few	.	TGTGCCAGCACCCTTGACATAAATCAGCCCCAGCATTTT	CASTLDINQPQHF
TRBJ2-2	TRBV12-3/TRBV12-4	.	.	TGTGCCAGCTCACCGGGCGGGATTTCCACCGGGGAGCTGTTTTTT	CASSPGGISTGELFF
TRBJ2-4	TRBV30	.	TRBD1	TGTGCCTGGAGTTCTAAGGGGGCTGTCATTCAGTACTTC	CAWSSKGAVIQYF
TRBJ2-5	TRBV7-9	many	.	TGTGCCAGCAGCTACCGGGACTACCAAGAGACCCAGTACTTC	CASSYRDYQETQYF
TRBJ2-2	TRBV7-3	.	TRBD2	TGTGCCAGCAGCTCCGAACTAGCGGGCCCGAACACCGGGGAGCTGTTTTTT	CASSSELAGPNTGELFF
TRBJ2-3	TRBV7-2	many	.	TGTGCCAGCAGCTTACAGGGTTCGACTAGCACAGATACGCAGTATTTT	CASSLQGSTSTDTQYF
TRBJ2-3	TRBV10-3	many	.	TGTGCCATCAGTGAGCTCACTAGCTGGGTTGACACAGATACGCAGTATTTT	CAISELTSWVDTDTQYF
TRBJ2-3	TRBV3-1	many	.	TGTGCCAGCAGCCAAGTGCTAGCGCGGACAGATACGCAGTATTTT	CASSQVLARTDTQYF
TRBJ2-1	TRBV18	many	TRBD1	TGTGCCAGCTCACCACCGGGGACAGGGGGTAGCTACAATGAGCAGTTCTTC	CASSPPGTGGSYNEQFF
TRBJ2-5	TRBV12-3/TRBV12-4	.	TRBD2	TGTGCCAGCAAAGCAACGACCTTTTTAGCGGGAGTAGGGGAGACCCAGTACTTC	CASKATTFLAGVGETQYF
TRBJ2-2	TRBV28	many	TRBD1	TGTGCCAGCAGTTTAGGACAGGGGAGTGGCACCGGGGAGCTGTTTTTT	CASSLGQGSGTGELFF
TRBJ2-6	TRBV7-2	many	.	TGTGCCAGCAGCACCATCCGTGGACGGGGGGCCAACGTCCTGACTTTC	CASSTIRGRGANVLTF
TRBJ2-2	TRBV28	few	.	TGTGCCAGCAGTACAATTTACACCGGGGAGCTGTTTTTT	CASSTIYTGELFF
TRBJ2-7	TRBV6-5	many	.	TGTGCCAGCAGTTACGGCCCAACGGGGGAGCAGTACTTC	CASSYGPTGEQYF
TRBJ1-2	TRBV28	many	TRBD1	TGTGCCAGCTTTTCGGGGACAGGGACGTATGGCTACACCTTC	CASFSGTGTYGYTF
TRBJ1-4	TRBV12-3/TRBV12-4	many	.	TGTGCCAGCAGATCAGGGCGTTCGTTTTGGACTAATGAAAAACTGTTTTTT	CASRSGRSFWTNEKLFF
TRBJ1-1	TRBV27	many	TRBD1	TGTGCCAGCAGTCCAAACCCCGCGGGGACAGGGTTGAACACTGAAGCTTTCTTT	CASSPNPAGTGLNTEAFF
TRBJ1-1	TRBV5-1	.	.	TGCGCCAGCAGCGAAGGGACGGTGGGTGGGACTGAAGCTTTCTTT	CASSEGTVGGTEAFF
TRBJ2-7	TRBV5-1	many	.	TGCGCCAGCAGGCTACAGGAATCCTACGAGCAGTACTTC	CASRLQESYEQYF
TRBJ1-1	TRBV7-2	many	TRBD1	TGTGCCAGCAGCTTAACAGGGGAGAACACTGAAGCTTTCTTT	CASSLTGENTEAFF
TRBJ2-7	TRBV20-1	few	TRBD2	TGCAGTGCTGTACCGGGACTAGCGTCCGGGTACGAGCAGTACTTC	CSAVPGLASGYEQYF
TRBJ2-1	TRBV11-3	many	.	TGTGCCAGCAGCTCACGCGGGGGCCTTCAGGTCTTC	CASSSRGGLQVF
TRBJ2-1	TRBV28	many	.	TGTGCCAGCAGTCAAGACAACCCCCGGAATGAGCAGTTCTTC	CASSQDNPRNEQFF
TRBJ2-1	TRBV30	many	.	TGTGCCTGCTGGCGAGAACAACAGTTCTTC	CACWREQQFF
TRBJ1-2	TRBV2	many	.	TGTGCCAGCAGTGATGGGCTCTATGGCTACACCTTC	CASSDGLYGYTF
TRBJ2-4	TRBV4-3	few	.	TGCGCCAGCAGCCAAGGGGGAGAGAACATTCAGTACTTC	CASSQGGENIQYF
TRBJ2-1	TRBV11-2	.	TRBD1	TGTGCCAGCAGCTTAATTGGACAGGGGTACAATGAGCAGTTCTTC	CASSLIGQGYNEQFF
TRBJ1-4	TRBV11-2	many	TRBD1	TGTGCCAGCAGGGAACAGGGGGCAGCTAATGAAAAACTGTTTTTT	CASREQGAANEKLFF
TRBJ1-4	TRBV28	.	TRBD1	TGTGCCAGCAGCCGAGGCAGGGGGACTAATGAAAAACTGTTTTTT	CASSRGRGTNEKLFF
TRBJ1-2	TRBV7-2	many	.	TGTGCCAGCAGCCCCCCTACAGGCGGGTCCTATGGCTACACCTTC	CASSPPTGGSYGYTF
TRBJ2-2	TRBV29-1	.	.	TGCAGCGTTGTGGGAAACACCGGGGAGCTGTTTTTT	CSVVGNTGELFF
TRBJ1-6	TRBV5-1	many	.	TGCGCCAGCAGCTTGGGAGGGACGGATAATTCACCCCTCCACTTT	CASSLGGTDNSPLHF
TRBJ2-3	TRBV5-1	.	.	TGCGCCAGCAGCTTGAGTTGGGCAGGGTCCGCAGATACGCAGTATTTT	CASSLSWAGSADTQYF
TRBJ2-1	TRBV9	.	.	TGTGCCAGCAGCGTAGGAGTTGGGAGTGAGCAGTTCTTC	CASSVGVGSEQFF
TRBJ2-1	TRBV14	.	TRBD2	TGTGCCAGCAGCCCTGCGGGACTAGCGGACAGCTCCTACAATGAGCAGTTCTTC	CASSPAGLADSSYNEQFF